This T cell receptor beta chain came from a study of metastatic and nonmetastatic thyroid tumors. General observations from the study: For both blood and tumor, malignant thyroid tumors reportedly showed significantly higher TCR beta diversity than benign nodules did.

TCRdb re-called clones from the PCR reads using MiXCR. The top ten hold around 20% of the sample, which has 25,000 to 35,000 clones, about 4.1% seen once. The CDR3 consists of 14 residues. From germline, CDR1 is KGHSH and CDR2 LQKENI. V was shortened by 5 bases and J by 2 bases, with 13 bases between the two germline ends. No patient received treatment before thyroid surgery. Regarding this clone: Antigen: not known.

Source material: blood. The clonotype was recovered from a female donor with papillary thyroid cancer or a benign thyroid nodule (not recorded which). Some clones in this sample may be carry-over from other donors' samples. The chain links TRBV18 to TRBJ2-7, with D perhaps TRBD1 (5 bases). CDR3 in DNA: TGTGCCAGCTCAAAAGACAGCCAAGCCTACGAGCAGTACTTC. Protein sequence: CASSKDSQAYEQYF.